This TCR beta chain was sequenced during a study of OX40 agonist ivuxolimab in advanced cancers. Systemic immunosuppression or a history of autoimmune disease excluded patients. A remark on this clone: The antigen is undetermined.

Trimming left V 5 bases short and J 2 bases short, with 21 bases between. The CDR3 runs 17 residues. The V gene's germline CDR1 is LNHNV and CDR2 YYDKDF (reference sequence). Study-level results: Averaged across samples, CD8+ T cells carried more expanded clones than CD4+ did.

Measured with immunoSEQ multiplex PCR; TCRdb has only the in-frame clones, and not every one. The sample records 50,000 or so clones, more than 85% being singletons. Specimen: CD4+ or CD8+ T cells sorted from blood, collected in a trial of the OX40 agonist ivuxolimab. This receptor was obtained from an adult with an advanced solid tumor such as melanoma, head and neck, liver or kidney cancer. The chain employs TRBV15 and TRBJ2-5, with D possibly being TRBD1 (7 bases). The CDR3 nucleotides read TGTGCCACCAGCGGAGGACTACCGGGACAGCAGCAAGAGACCCAGTACTTC. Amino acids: CATSGGLPGQQQETQYF.